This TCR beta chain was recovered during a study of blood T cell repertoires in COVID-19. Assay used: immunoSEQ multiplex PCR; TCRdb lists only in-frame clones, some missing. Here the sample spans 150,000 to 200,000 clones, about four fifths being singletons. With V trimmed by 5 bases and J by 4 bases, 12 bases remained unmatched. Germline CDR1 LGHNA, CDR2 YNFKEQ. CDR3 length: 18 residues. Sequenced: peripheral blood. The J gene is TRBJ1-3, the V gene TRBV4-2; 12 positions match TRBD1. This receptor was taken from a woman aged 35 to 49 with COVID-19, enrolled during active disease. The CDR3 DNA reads TGTGCCAGCAGCGGACCGGGACAGGGGGCATTGACGGGAAACACCATATATTTT. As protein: CASSGPGQGALTGNTIYF.